The clone carrying this T cell receptor (beta chain) was seen once. Germline V CDR1 and CDR2: LNHNV, YYDKDF (reference sequence). The CDR3 contains 15 residues. V lost 3 bases, J lost 3 bases, and 14 bases lay in between. The protocol was immunoSEQ multiplex PCR, while the TCRdb copy is restricted to in-frame clones and leaves out a portion. The sample holds about 100,000 clones; approximately 94% are singletons and the top ten take approximately 0.22%. This specimen belongs to a study of technical replicates of blood from a few donors. The specimen was T cells isolated from PBMCs. The chain combines TRBV15 with TRBJ1-2; perhaps TRBD1 as D (5 bases). This receptor was identified in a human donor in good health. The CDR3 DNA reads as TGTGCCACCAGCAGCAAAAGACAGTTCGACTATGGCTACACCTTC. Its translation: CATSSKRQFDYGYTF. The full variable domain, completed using reference TRBV15 and TRBJ1-2, is DAMVIQNPRYQVTQFGKPVTLSCSQTLNHNVMYWYQQKSSQAPKLLFHYYDKDFNNEADTPDNFQSRRPNTSFCFLDIRSPGLGDTAMYLCATSSKRQFDYGYTFGSGTRLTVV.